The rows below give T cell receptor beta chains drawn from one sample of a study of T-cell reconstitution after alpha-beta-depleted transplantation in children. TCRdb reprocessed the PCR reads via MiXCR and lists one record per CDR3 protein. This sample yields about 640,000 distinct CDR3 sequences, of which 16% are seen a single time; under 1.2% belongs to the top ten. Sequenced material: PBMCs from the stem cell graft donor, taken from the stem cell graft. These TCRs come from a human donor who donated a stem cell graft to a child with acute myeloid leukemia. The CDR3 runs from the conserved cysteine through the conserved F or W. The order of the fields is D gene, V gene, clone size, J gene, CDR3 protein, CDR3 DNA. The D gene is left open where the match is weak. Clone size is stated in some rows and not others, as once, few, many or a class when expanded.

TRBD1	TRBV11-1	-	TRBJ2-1	CASSPGDRGLNNEQFF	TGTGCCAGCAGCCCAGGGGACAGGGGGCTGAACAATGAGCAGTTCTTC
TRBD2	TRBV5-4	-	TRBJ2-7	CASSFGTSGDTYEQYF	TGTGCCAGCAGCTTTGGGACTAGCGGGGACACCTACGAGCAGTACTTC
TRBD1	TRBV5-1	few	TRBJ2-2	CATRTGQSTGELFF	TGCGCCACACGGACAGGTCAGAGCACCGGGGAGCTGTTTTTT
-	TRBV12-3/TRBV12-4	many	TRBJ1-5	CASNRESGTDQPQHF	TGTGCCAGCAACCGGGAGTCAGGAACGGATCAGCCCCAGCATTTT
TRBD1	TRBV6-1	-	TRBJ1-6	CASSPWTGERNSPLHF	TGTGCCAGCAGTCCCTGGACAGGGGAGAGGAATTCACCCCTCCACTTT
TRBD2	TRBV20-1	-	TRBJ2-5	CSAAAGGPKTQYF	TGCAGTGCTGCAGCGGGGGGGCCGAAGACCCAGTACTTC
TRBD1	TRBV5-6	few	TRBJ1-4	CASSSTGGSNEKLFF	TGTGCCAGCAGCTCGACAGGGGGCTCTAATGAAAAACTGTTTTTT
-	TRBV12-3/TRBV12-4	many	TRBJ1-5	CASRRREEDQPQHF	TGTGCCAGCAGACGCAGGGAGGAGGATCAGCCCCAGCATTTT
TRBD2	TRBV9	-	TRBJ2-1	CASSLLGGGIHNEQFF	TGTGCCAGCAGCCTGCTTGGGGGGGGTATACACAATGAGCAGTTCTTC
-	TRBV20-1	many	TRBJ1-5	CSAASSRRDNQPQHF	TGCAGTGCTGCGAGTTCTCGACGGGACAATCAGCCCCAGCATTTT
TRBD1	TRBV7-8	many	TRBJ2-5	CASSLRDRGETQYF	TGTGCCAGCAGCTTAAGGGACAGGGGAGAGACCCAGTACTTC
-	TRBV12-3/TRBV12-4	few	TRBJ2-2	CASWTLNTGELFF	TGTGCCAGCTGGACCCTAAACACCGGGGAGCTGTTTTTT
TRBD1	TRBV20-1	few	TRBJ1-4	CSARISGTGNEKLFF	TGCAGTGCTAGAATCTCCGGGACAGGAAATGAAAAACTGTTTTTT
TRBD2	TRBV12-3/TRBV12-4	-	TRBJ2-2	CASSSGLAGSITGELFF	TGTGCCAGCAGTTCCGGATTAGCGGGATCAATCACCGGGGAGCTGTTTTTT
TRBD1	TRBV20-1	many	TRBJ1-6	CSAPRQGRSYNSPLHF	TGCAGTGCACCACGACAGGGCCGCTCCTATAATTCACCCCTCCACTTT
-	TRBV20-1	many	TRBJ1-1	CSARDGVNTEAFF	TGCAGTGCTAGAGATGGGGTGAACACTGAAGCTTTCTTT
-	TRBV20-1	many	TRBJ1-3	CSARERASGNTIYF	TGCAGTGCTAGAGAGAGGGCCTCTGGAAACACCATATATTTT
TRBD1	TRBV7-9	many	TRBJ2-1	CASSSTDRVIHNEQFF	TGTGCCAGCAGCTCAACTGACAGGGTGATCCACAATGAGCAGTTCTTC
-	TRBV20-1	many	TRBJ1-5	CSATGKSNQPQHF	TGCAGTGCAACAGGGAAGAGCAATCAGCCCCAGCATTTT
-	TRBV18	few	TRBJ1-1	CASSVRQDQGGTEAFF	TGTGCCAGCTCAGTTCGACAGGACCAAGGTGGCACTGAAGCTTTCTTT
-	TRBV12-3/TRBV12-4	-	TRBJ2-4	CASRPGRQTAKNIQYF	TGTGCCAGCAGGCCGGGACGGCAAACAGCCAAAAACATTCAGTACTTC
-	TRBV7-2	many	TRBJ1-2	CASSLGPGGGDGYTF	TGTGCCAGCAGCTTAGGTCCAGGTGGGGGTGATGGCTACACCTTC
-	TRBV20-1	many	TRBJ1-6	CSAPPGRPNSPLHF	TGCAGTGCTCCCCCGGGTCGGCCTAATTCACCCCTCCACTTT
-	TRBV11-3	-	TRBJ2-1	CASSIGSGNEQFF	TGTGCCAGCAGCATAGGCAGCGGTAATGAGCAGTTCTTC
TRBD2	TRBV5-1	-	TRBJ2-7	CASSLAGFYEQYF	TGCGCCAGCAGCTTAGCGGGGTTCTACGAGCAGTACTTC
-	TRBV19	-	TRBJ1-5	CASSIDWGSGSRQPQHF	TGTGCCAGTAGTATAGATTGGGGTTCAGGGAGCCGACAGCCCCAGCATTTT
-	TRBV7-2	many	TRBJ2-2	CASSSRATGELFF	TGTGCCAGCAGCTCCCGCGCCACCGGGGAGCTGTTTTTT
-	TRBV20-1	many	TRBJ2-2	CSARAPRGNTGELFF	TGCAGTGCTAGGGCGCCGAGAGGGAACACCGGGGAGCTGTTTTTT
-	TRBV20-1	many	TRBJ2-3	CSARGSMVTDTQYF	TGCAGTGCTAGGGGGAGTATGGTCACAGATACGCAGTATTTT
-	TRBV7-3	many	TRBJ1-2	CASRPPHHRENYGYTF	TGTGCCAGCAGGCCCCCGCATCACAGGGAGAACTATGGCTACACCTTC
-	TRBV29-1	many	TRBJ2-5	CSVHPLNQETQYF	TGCAGCGTTCACCCGCTTAACCAGGAGACCCAGTACTTC
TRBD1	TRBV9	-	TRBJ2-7	CASSEQGAPDEQYF	TGTGCCAGCAGCGAGCAGGGGGCGCCGGACGAGCAGTACTTC
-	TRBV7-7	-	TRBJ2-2	CASSLSGAGQANTGELFF	TGTGCCAGCAGCTTAAGCGGCGCAGGACAAGCGAACACCGGGGAGCTGTTTTTT
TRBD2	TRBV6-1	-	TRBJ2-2	CASQRTSGATNTGELFF	TGTGCCAGCCAAAGGACTAGCGGGGCGACGAACACCGGGGAGCTGTTTTTT
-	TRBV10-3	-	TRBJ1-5	CAANPGNGNQPQHF	TGTGCCGCTAACCCAGGGAATGGCAATCAGCCCCAGCATTTT
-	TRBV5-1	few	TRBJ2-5	CASKRPGREETQYF	TGCGCCAGCAAACGACCAGGAAGGGAAGAGACCCAGTACTTC
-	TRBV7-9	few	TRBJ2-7	CASSLAGGHEQYF	TGTGCCAGCAGCTTAGCGGGCGGGCACGAGCAGTACTTC
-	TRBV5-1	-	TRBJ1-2	CASSLAGWPPSHYGYTF	TGCGCCAGCAGCTTGGCGGGCTGGCCACCTTCTCACTATGGCTACACCTTC
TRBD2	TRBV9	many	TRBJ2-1	CASSVDSGRYNEQFF	TGTGCCAGCAGCGTAGACAGCGGGAGATACAATGAGCAGTTCTTC
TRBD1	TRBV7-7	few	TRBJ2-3	CASSPRTGGGTDTQYF	TGTGCCAGCAGCCCGAGGACAGGGGGCGGTACAGATACGCAGTATTTT
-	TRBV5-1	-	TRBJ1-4	CASSLRSSANEKLFF	TGCGCCAGCAGCTTGAGATCCAGTGCAAATGAAAAACTGTTTTTT
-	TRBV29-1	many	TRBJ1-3	CSVEGLGNTIYF	TGCAGCGTTGAAGGCCTCGGAAACACCATATATTTT